This is a list of T cell receptor beta chains from one sample in a study of T cell responses to AZD1222 COVID-19 vaccine. Sequencing used immunoSEQ multiplex PCR; TCRdb keeps in-frame clones, though not all of them. The sample records 95,000 to 150,000 clones, about 90% being singletons. The input for sequencing was peripheral blood, taken on day 0 of AZD1222 vaccination. Receptors originate from an adult in good health. Each CDR3 is given with its conserved first and last residue. The order of the fields is CDR3 length, V gene, CDR3 protein.

cdr3_length: 14
v_call: TRBV7-3
cdr3_aa: CASSLNPGLTEAFF

cdr3_length: 16
v_call: TRBV2
cdr3_aa: CASRDRTSSGANVLTF

cdr3_length: 15
v_call: TRBV11-2
cdr3_aa: CASSLGFGSQETQYF

cdr3_length: 14
v_call: TRBV27
cdr3_aa: CASSLGHSSDTQYF

cdr3_length: 19
v_call: TRBV10-3
cdr3_aa: CAISDPRGGTSGGGDTQYF

cdr3_length: 14
v_call: TRBV24-1
cdr3_aa: CATSVGQGADTQYF

cdr3_length: 16
v_call: TRBV14
cdr3_aa: CASSQGGRGLNTEAFF

cdr3_length: 14
v_call: TRBV21-1
cdr3_aa: CASSKDRNTGELFF

cdr3_length: 14
v_call: TRBV9
cdr3_aa: CASSVEGRETPLHF

cdr3_length: 13
v_call: TRBV6-1
cdr3_aa: CASSESLNQPQHF

cdr3_length: 15
v_call: TRBV29-1
cdr3_aa: CSVAGTSKKAYEQYF

cdr3_length: 13
v_call: TRBV6-5
cdr3_aa: CASCRDIKNIQYF

cdr3_length: 16
v_call: TRBV7-2
cdr3_aa: CASSPNSGGKTYEQYF

cdr3_length: 16
v_call: TRBV2
cdr3_aa: CASSQEIISAYSPLHF

cdr3_length: 11
v_call: TRBV30
cdr3_aa: CAWNFQEKLFF

cdr3_length: 12
v_call: TRBV3-1/TRBV3-2
cdr3_aa: CASSFQGYGYTF

cdr3_length: 14
v_call: TRBV2
cdr3_aa: CAIGLAENTGELFF

cdr3_length: 13
v_call: TRBV3-1/TRBV3-2
cdr3_aa: CASSQDRNQPQHF

cdr3_length: 13
v_call: TRBV20-1
cdr3_aa: CSASGTSPDTQYF

cdr3_length: 15
v_call: TRBV13
cdr3_aa: CASSERDSPGNTIYF

cdr3_length: 16
v_call: TRBV5-1
cdr3_aa: CASSLEGPPNTGELFF

cdr3_length: 12
v_call: TRBV27
cdr3_aa: CASRDQSYEQYF

cdr3_length: 16
v_call: TRBV5-4
cdr3_aa: CASSLDGGDPNQPQHF

cdr3_length: 14
v_call: TRBV27
cdr3_aa: CASSPVGGNTEAFF

cdr3_length: 15
v_call: TRBV19
cdr3_aa: CASTRGGRTYNEQFF

cdr3_length: 10
v_call: TRBV12-3/TRBV12-4
cdr3_aa: CASSSGVQFF

cdr3_length: 14
v_call: TRBV7-9
cdr3_aa: CASNLGQGNTEAFF

cdr3_length: 14
v_call: TRBV5-1
cdr3_aa: CASSLERGNTEAFF

cdr3_length: 14
v_call: TRBV30
cdr3_aa: CAWSVAGGNEKLFF

cdr3_length: 16
v_call: TRBV5-1
cdr3_aa: CASSSEIPRERGGYTF

cdr3_length: 14
v_call: TRBV10-3
cdr3_aa: CAAARGGQSEKLFF

cdr3_length: 12
v_call: TRBV11-2
cdr3_aa: CASSFAGTRQYF

cdr3_length: 15
v_call: TRBV28
cdr3_aa: CASSPGGGYSYEQYF

cdr3_length: 12
v_call: TRBV12-3/TRBV12-4
cdr3_aa: CASSLNHQPQHF

cdr3_length: 13
v_call: TRBV5-4
cdr3_aa: CASSSRNVEGYTF

cdr3_length: 18
v_call: TRBV27
cdr3_aa: CASSALFPRDLENTEAFF

cdr3_length: 15
v_call: TRBV28
cdr3_aa: CASSLRDAIYYEQYF

cdr3_length: 14
v_call: TRBV30
cdr3_aa: CAWSDPSGANVLTF

cdr3_length: 15
v_call: TRBV6-5
cdr3_aa: CASSYSGTGGYEQYF

cdr3_length: 12
v_call: TRBV7-2
cdr3_aa: CASSLVNSPLHF

cdr3_length: 13
v_call: TRBV20-1
cdr3_aa: CSASEGSTYEQYF

cdr3_length: 15
v_call: TRBV3-1/TRBV3-2
cdr3_aa: CASSQDLDRSSPLHF

cdr3_length: 17
v_call: TRBV11-3
cdr3_aa: CASSLVPRLAGTDTQYF

cdr3_length: 15
v_call: TRBV5-5
cdr3_aa: CASSFIFPSDQPQHF